These 10 T cell receptor beta chains were sequenced from one sample in a study of shared clonotypes between healthy human individuals. The assay was immunoSEQ multiplex PCR, and TCRdb's table has in-frame clones only and misses some. The sample has over a million clones; about 80% are singletons. Material for sequencing was memory CD4+ T cells sorted from blood. Documented subset: CD45RA-negative fraction. The receptors here all came from a man younger than 35 in good health.

The chain joins TRBV7-9 to TRBJ1-2; D remains unclear. V was pared by 2 bases and J by 3 bases, with 4 bases between. Germline CDR1 is SEHNR and CDR2 is FQNEAQ (reference sequence). The CDR3 consists of 12 residues. The CDR3 DNA sequence: TGTGCCAGCAGCTTAAACTACTATGGCTACACCTTC. Amino acids: CASSLNYYGYTF. The full variable domain, rest sourced from reference TRBV7-9 and TRBJ1-2, is DTGVSQNPRHKITKRGQNVTFRCDPISEHNRLYWYRQTLGQGPEFLTYFQNEAQLEKSRLLSDRFSAERPKGSFSTLEIQRTEQGDSAMYLCASSLNYYGYTFGSGTRLTVV.

V is TRBV6-1 and J is TRBJ2-5; D is possibly TRBD1 or TRBD2 (6 bases each). CDR3 length equals 14 residues. From germline, CDR1 is MNHNS and CDR2 SASEGT. Trimming took off 7 bases at V and 7 bases at J, with 19 bases between the two ends. In nucleotides, the CDR3 is TGTGCCAGCACCCAAGGGGGGCCCGGGGGGACCCAGTACTTC. It codes for CASTQGGPGGTQYF.

V usage is TRBV30 and J usage is TRBJ2-5; possibly TRBD1 for D (6 bases). The V end lost 3 bases, the J end lost 5 bases, and 10 bases lay between the germline ends. The CDR3 spans 12 residues. The germline gives CDR1 GTSNPN, CDR2 SVGIG (reference sequence). The CDR3: CAWRQGWETQYF. DNA for the CDR3: TGTGCCTGGAGACAGGGCTGGGAGACCCAGTACTTC.

The V and J genes are TRBV18 and TRBJ2-3; D gene ambiguous. V shed 2 bases and J shed 0 bases, with 9 bases lying between them. CDR3 length: 15 amino acids. Per the germline V gene, CDR1 is KGHSH and CDR2 is LQKENI. The CDR3 sequence is CASSPAPPSTDTQYF. In nucleotides, the CDR3 is TGTGCCAGCTCACCAGCTCCGCCTAGCACAGATACGCAGTATTTT.

A note on this clone: Within the sample, other DNA sequences also encode this same CDR3. V is TRBV10-3 and J is TRBJ2-2; D could derive from TRBD1 or TRBD2 (6 bases each). The germline V gene has CDR1 ENHRY and CDR2 SYGVKD. V dropped 3 bases and J dropped 4 bases, with 12 bases sitting between them. This CDR3 has 15 residues. CDR3 in amino acids: CAISDRGAPTGELFF. CDR3 DNA sequence: TGTGCCATCAGTGATAGGGGGGCGCCCACCGGGGAGCTGTTTTTT.

The rearrangement joins TRBV4-1 to TRBJ2-4; 9 bases fit TRBD2. CDR1 and CDR2 from the germline V gene are MGHRA and YSYEKL. This CDR3 comprises 22 residues. V dropped 1 base and J dropped 3; count of bases not matched to a gene: 22. The DNA of the CDR3 is TGCGCCAGCAGCCAAGCCGTTGGGGGGTTGTCTAGCGGGACTCTAGGCAAAAACATTCAGTACTTC. Amino acid sequence: CASSQAVGGLSSGTLGKNIQYF.

The chain uses TRBV19 and TRBJ2-3; D uncertain. The CDR3 length is 16 residues. CDR1 and CDR2 from the germline V gene are LNHDA and SQIVND (reference sequence). The V end was cut by 2 bases, the J end by 1 base, with 13 bases between. CDR3 sequence (DNA): TGTGCCAGTAGTATACGCAGTGTCCCTGGCACAGATACGCAGTATTTT. Its translation is CASSIRSVPGTDTQYF.

Notes on this clone: Just one base apart from a much larger clone, this may be a read error. This CDR3 is also generated by other DNA sequences in the sample. The CDR3 here is CASSLEKGMGYTF. CDR3 DNA: TGTGCCAGCAGCCTAGAAAAGGGGATGGGCTACACCTTC. This chain uses TRBV11-2 with TRBJ1-2, with D possibly TRBD1 on 5 matching bases. Per the germline V gene, CDR1 is SGHAT and CDR2 is FQNNGV. CDR3 length: 13 residues.

This clone was counted a few times. This rearrangement joins TRBV4-2 to TRBJ2-1; TRBD1 might be the D (5 bases). V shed 0 bases and J shed 3 bases, with 12 bases lying between them. The CDR3 runs 16 residues. Germline-derived CDR1 and CDR2 are LGHNA and YNFKEQ. The CDR3 coding sequence is TGTGCCAGCAGCCAAGATCACCTAGGACACTACAATGAGCAGTTCTTC. Its protein is CASSQDHLGHYNEQFF.

The rearrangement joins TRBV19 to TRBJ2-5; unclear D gene. Germline-derived CDR1 and CDR2 are LNHDA and SQIVND (reference sequence). V was pared by 2 bases and J by 2 bases, with 6 bases between. CDR3 size: 13 residues. CDR3 DNA sequence: TGTGCCAGTAGTATACACGGTCAAGAGACCCAGTACTTC. Residues: CASSIHGQETQYF.